This T cell receptor (beta chain) is drawn from a study of blood T cell repertoires in COVID-19. Study information: PBMCs, B-cell-depleted T cells, or T cells were the source of the cDNA or gDNA that made up the material.

TCRdb keeps only in-frame clones here, not all; method: immunoSEQ multiplex PCR. Counted here are approximately 670,000 clones, 75% to 90% occurring once; the ten biggest clones make up roughly 0.26%. The table lists this clone with a few counts. The CDR3 contains 14 residues. Germline V gives CDR1 SEHNR, CDR2 FQNEAQ (reference sequence). V was cut by 7 bases and J by 5 bases, with 17 bases left in between. The source is a woman in her late teens or twenties with acute or convalescent COVID-19. The chain is built from TRBV7-9 and TRBJ1-1; a possible D gene is TRBD1 (5 bases). Sequencing was performed on peripheral blood. The CDR3 sequence is CASTRGGEGTEAFF. DNA of the CDR3: TGTGCCAGCACCCGGGGAGGGGAGGGGACTGAAGCTTTCTTT.